One and the same sample provided the 23 T cell receptor beta chains below, sequenced in a study of OX40 agonist ivuxolimab in advanced cancers. Generated by immunoSEQ multiplex PCR, the TCRdb table keeps only in-frame clones and is missing some. The sample records fewer than 45,000 clones, about 76% being singletons. This specimen was CD4+ or CD8+ T cells sorted from blood, taken in a trial of the OX40 agonist ivuxolimab. These receptors were taken from an adult with an advanced solid tumor such as melanoma, head and neck, liver or kidney cancer.

The chain recombines TRBV5-1 with TRBJ2-5; D might be TRBD2 (5 bases). Trimming removed 1 base from V and 2 bases from J, with 12 bases in between. Germline V gene sequence: CDR1 SGHRS, CDR2 YFSETQ. The CDR3 sequence is 15 residues long. The CDR3 coding sequence is TGCGCCAGCAGCTTGCGAGGGTCGCGGCAAGAGACCCAGTACTTC. This translates into CASSLRGSRQETQYF.

The table lists this clone with a count of one. J is TRBJ2-2 and V is TRBV5-8; D is perhaps TRBD2 (5 bases). CDR3 length: 14 residues. Between the trimmed V and J ends, which lost 7 bases and 7 bases, there was a span of 17 bases. Per the germline V gene, CDR1 is SGHTS and CDR2 is YDEGEE. The CDR3 bases are TGTGCCAGCCGCCCCCGGGAATCAGGCGGGGAGCTGTTTTTT. This sequence encodes CASRPRESGGELFF.

V and J are TRBV30 and TRBJ1-4; D unclear. Germline V CDR1 and CDR2: GTSNPN, SVGIG (reference sequence). V was clipped by 4 bases and J by 2 bases, with 8 bases between them. The CDR3 is 13 amino acids. The CDR3 sequence is CAWNIDTNEKLFF. CDR3 bases: TGTGCCTGGAATATCGATACTAATGAAAAACTGTTTTTT.

The chain links TRBV30 to TRBJ2-5, with D possibly being TRBD1 (6 bases). Germline lookup yields CDR1 GTSNPN and CDR2 SVGIG (reference sequence). Between the trimmed V and J ends, which lost 3 bases and 7 bases, there was a span of 15 bases. This CDR3 contains 13 residues. CDR3 in amino acids: CAWRAQGVWTQYF. The DNA for the CDR3 is TGTGCCTGGAGGGCACAGGGAGTTTGGACCCAGTACTTC.

The chain recombines TRBV4-1 with TRBJ2-2; D unclear. Trimming took off 2 bases at V and 3 bases at J, with 13 bases between the two ends. CDR3 length equals 16 residues. Germline assignment: CDR1 MGHRA and CDR2 YSYEKL. CDR3 protein: CASSQRLTADTGELFF. Here the CDR3 DNA reads TGCGCCAGCAGCCAACGGCTGACCGCGGACACCGGGGAGCTGTTTTTT.

V is TRBV23-1 and J is TRBJ1-1; D gene uncertain. TRBV23-1 is placed among ORFs of uncertain function. The CDR3 is made up of 12 amino acids. V was cut by 8 bases and J by 3 bases, with 10 bases left in between. DNA of the CDR3: TGCGCCAGCCCCTCACGGGACACTGAAGCTTTCTTT. This encodes CASPSRDTEAFF.

J is TRBJ1-2 and V is TRBV6-1; 7 bases map to TRBD1. Germline lookup yields CDR1 MNHNS and CDR2 SASEGT. CDR3 size: 15 residues. Trimming removed 6 bases from V and 2 bases from J; junction bases left unmatched: 9. CDR3 residues: CASSEGRGSNYGYTF. CDR3 sequence (DNA): TGTGCCAGCAGCGAGGGCAGGGGGTCAAACTATGGCTACACCTTC.

The chain recombines TRBV6-5 with TRBJ1-3; the D gene is possibly TRBD1 (6 bases). The V gene's germline CDR1 is MNHEY and CDR2 SVGAGI. This CDR3 spans 15 amino acids. Trimming cost V 2 bases and J 5 bases, with 13 bases left between them. CDR3 DNA sequence: TGTGCCAGCAGTTACGATATTGGACAGCGAAACACCATATATTTT. Its translation is CASSYDIGQRNTIYF.

The chain carries TRBV6-5 and TRBJ2-2; the D is unclear. The V and J ends lost 4 bases and 2 bases respectively, with 11 bases between them. The CDR3 extends over 15 amino acids. CDR1 is MNHEY, CDR2 SVGAGI, per germline. CDR3 bases: TGTGCCAGCAGTTCGTATAAAGTAAACACCGGGGAGCTGTTTTTT. The encoded protein is CASSSYKVNTGELFF.

This chain connects TRBV10-3 to TRBJ1-2; D is ambiguous. Germline V gene data show CDR1 as ENHRY and CDR2 as SYGVKD. V lost 7 bases and J 0 bases, leaving 9 bases between the germline ends. The CDR3 spans 13 residues. In DNA form, the CDR3 reads TGTGCCATCATGGGAACTGCTAACTATGGCTACACCTTC. Translated, it gives CAIMGTANYGYTF.

The chain carries TRBV4-1 and TRBJ2-5; 7 bases are shared with TRBD2. Trimming removed 4 bases from V and 0 bases from J; junction bases left unmatched: 5. Germline V gene data show CDR1 as MGHRA and CDR2 as YSYEKL. The CDR3 is 15 residues long. CDR3 nucleotide sequence: TGCGCCAGCAGCCGACTAGCAGAGTACCAAGAGACCCAGTACTTC. Residues: CASSRLAEYQETQYF.

This clone has more than one count but fewer than ten. The chain combines TRBV19 with TRBJ2-2; the D is unclear. Trimming removed 1 base from V and 4 bases from J, with 1 base in between. CDR3 length: 12 amino acids. Germline CDR1 is LNHDA and CDR2 is SQIVND (reference sequence). CDR3 coding DNA: TGTGCCAGTAGTATAGTCACCGGGGAGCTGTTTTTT. As protein: CASSIVTGELFF.

The V and J genes are TRBV15 and TRBJ2-3; 7 nucleotides agree with TRBD1. The CDR3 has 14 residues. V gave up 9 bases and J gave up 3 bases; unmatched junction bases: 9. Germline CDR1 LNHNV, CDR2 YYDKDF (reference sequence). The CDR3 region is CATFAQGTTDTQYF. Written as DNA, the CDR3 is TGTGCCACTTTTGCACAGGGGACGACAGATACGCAGTATTTT.

CDR3 residues: CASSVESFPSNEQFF. The CDR3, as DNA: TGTGCCAGCAGCGTAGAGTCTTTCCCGAGCAATGAGCAGTTCTTC. V and J are TRBV9 and TRBJ2-1; no firm D call. CDR1 SGDLS and CDR2 YYNGEE come from the germline V gene. The V end lost 0 bases, the J end lost 6 bases, and 13 bases lay between the germline ends. The CDR3 covers 15 residues.

The genes are TRBV30 and TRBJ2-1; unclear D gene. V was cut by 8 bases and J by 0 bases, with 8 bases left in between. CDR1 is GTSNPN, CDR2 SVGIG, per germline (reference sequence). The length of the CDR3 is 12 residues. The CDR3 DNA is TGTGCCCGAAGGAGCTCCTACAATGAGCAGTTCTTC. Protein product: CARRSSYNEQFF. The whole variable domain, remainder taken from reference TRBV30 and TRBJ2-1, is SQTIHQWPATLVQPVGSPLSLECTVEGTSNPNLYWYRQAAGRGLQLLFYSVGIGQISSEVPQNLSASRPQDRQFILSSKKLLLSDSGFYLCARRSSYNEQFFGPGTRLTVL.

This chain connects TRBV10-1 to TRBJ2-2; no clear D gene. The CDR3 has 14 residues. Germline lookup yields CDR1 WNHNN and CDR2 SYGVQD (reference sequence). V was clipped by 4 bases and J by 4 bases, with 10 bases between them. The CDR3: CASSVGRFTGELFF. CDR3 sequence (DNA): TGCGCCAGCAGTGTAGGGCGGTTCACCGGGGAGCTGTTTTTT.

By proportion, this clone is medium-sized (0.01 to 0.1%). The chain combines TRBV11-2 with TRBJ1-6, with a tentative D call TRBD1 (5 bases). V dropped 4 bases and J dropped 9 bases, with 7 bases sitting between them. Germline V gene lookup returns CDR1 SGHAT and CDR2 FQNNGV. The CDR3 consists of 12 residues. CDR3 nucleotides: TGTGCCAGCAGCTCGGGGGTTTCACCCCTCCACTTT. Its translation is CASSSGVSPLHF.

The chain couples TRBV25-1 to TRBJ2-1; D gene ambiguous. Between the trimmed V and J ends, which lost 4 bases and 6 bases, there was a span of 4 bases. Looked up from germline, CDR1 is MGHDK and CDR2 is SYGVNS. This CDR3 has 11 residues. This CDR3 is CASSVLNEQFF. CDR3 DNA sequence: TGTGCCAGCAGTGTTCTCAATGAGCAGTTCTTC.

The chain is built from TRBV2 and TRBJ1-6, with 9 bases fitting TRBD1. This CDR3 has 15 residues. The junction had 12 bases not matched to a gene; V was cut back by 9 bases and J by 9 bases. Germline CDR1 SNHLY, CDR2 FYNNEI. The CDR3 loop reads CARTGEQGAGSPLHF. The CDR3 nucleotides are TGTGCCAGGACCGGCGAACAGGGGGCGGGTTCACCCCTCCACTTT.

The V call is TRBV5-8, the J call TRBJ2-5; possibly TRBD2 for D (6 bases). The CDR3 spans 14 residues. Germline loops: CDR1 SGHTS, CDR2 YDEGEE. The ends were cut back, 2 bases at V and 2 bases at J, with 10 bases in the middle. The CDR3 loop reads CASSFGGLQETQYF. For the CDR3, the DNA is TGTGCCAGCAGCTTCGGGGGTCTACAAGAGACCCAGTACTTC.

By sample fraction, this clone is medium-sized. The chain employs TRBV9 and TRBJ1-1; tentative D call: TRBD1 (5 bases). The CDR3 runs to 15 residues. Trimming removed 3 bases at V and 0 bases at J, with 12 bases between. The germline gives CDR1 SGDLS, CDR2 YYNGEE. CDR3 loop: CASSEYKQVNTEAFF. CDR3 in DNA: TGTGCCAGCAGCGAATACAAACAGGTGAACACTGAAGCTTTCTTT.

This clone has only one observation. The chain joins TRBV5-1 to TRBJ2-5; 12 nucleotides agree with TRBD2. The V gene's germline CDR1 is SGHRS and CDR2 YFSETQ. Losses at the gene ends were 4 bases for V and 2 bases for J; bases not matched to a gene: 3. This CDR3 region has 15 residues. In DNA form, the CDR3 reads TGCGCCAGCAGCGTAGGGACTAGCGGGCAAGAGACCCAGTACTTC. Encoded protein: CASSVGTSGQETQYF.

Of note for this clone: The same CDR3 is also encoded by other DNA sequences in this sample. The V call is TRBV4-1, the J call TRBJ1-1; no clear D. Germline V gives CDR1 MGHRA, CDR2 YSYEKL. The CDR3 has 15 residues. Trimming shortened V by 1 base and J by 0 bases, and 9 bases separated the two germline ends. CDR3 coding DNA: TGCGCCAGCAGCCAAGGGTCGGGCTTGAACACTGAAGCTTTCTTT. Translated: CASSQGSGLNTEAFF.